This T cell receptor (beta chain) was recorded in a study of cytomegalovirus exposure and HLA in healthy donors. Looked up from germline, CDR1 is LNHDA and CDR2 is SQIVND (reference sequence). The length of the CDR3 is 15 residues. Trimming pared 3 bases from V and 4 bases from J, leaving 14 bases between. Amplification used 60 Vbeta primers and 13 Jbeta primers. Sequencing was performed with immunoSEQ multiplex PCR; in TCRdb, only in-frame clones are kept and a portion is missing. Of more than 110,000 clones in the sample, 75% are singletons; the top ten hold about 6.5%. Study-wide findings and caveats: The later analysis indicated that the majority of CMV-associated TCR beta chains appeared HLA-restricted. A reported reduction in N-insertions relative to the 666-donor mean was seen in an Asian-associated ancestry cluster in a later analysis.

A remark on this clone: The antigen is not known.

Sequenced material: PBMCs. The rearrangement uses TRBV19 and TRBJ2-3; possibly TRBD2 for D (6 bases). The sequence came from a man younger than 45 in good health and CMV-seronegative. The CDR3 sequence is CASSITEGGADTQYF. The CDR3 nucleotides read TGTGCCAGTAGTATTACGGAGGGCGGCGCAGATACGCAGTATTTT.